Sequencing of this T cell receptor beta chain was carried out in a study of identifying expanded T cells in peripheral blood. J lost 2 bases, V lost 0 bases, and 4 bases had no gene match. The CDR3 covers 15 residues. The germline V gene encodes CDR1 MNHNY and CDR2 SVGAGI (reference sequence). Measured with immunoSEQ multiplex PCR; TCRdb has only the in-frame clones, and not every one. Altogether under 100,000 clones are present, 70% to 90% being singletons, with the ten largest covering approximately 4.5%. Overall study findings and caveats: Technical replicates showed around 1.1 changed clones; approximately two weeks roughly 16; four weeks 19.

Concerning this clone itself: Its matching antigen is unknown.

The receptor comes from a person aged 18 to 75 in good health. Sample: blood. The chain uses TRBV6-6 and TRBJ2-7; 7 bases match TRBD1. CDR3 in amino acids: CASSYSTGSTYEQYF. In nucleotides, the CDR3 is TGTGCCAGCAGTTACTCGACAGGGAGCACCTACGAGCAGTACTTC.